This T cell receptor (beta chain) was documented in a study of T cells in Graves' hyperthyroidism and ophthalmopathy. The V end was cut by 7 bases, the J end by 3 bases, with 11 bases between. The CDR3 is made up of 13 amino acids. CDR1 is MDHEN and CDR2 is SYDVKM in the germline V gene. Researchers took RNA transcripts and amplified the TCR beta CDR3 regions from them. RT-PCR in the first round (using the HTBI primer set) targeted the TCR CDR3. TCRdb reprocessed the multiplex PCR reads with MiXCR, giving one entry per CDR3 protein. The sample has about 560,000 distinct CDR3 sequences, roughly a sixth seen once; the top ten hold 18%. This clonotype was picked up many times.

The sequenced sample was blood. The genes are TRBV28 and TRBJ2-3, with D unclear. The sequence was obtained from a young woman with Graves' hyperthyroidism. DNA for the CDR3: TGTGCCAGCATCGGCTACGGAACAGATACGCAGTATTTT. Its protein is CASIGYGTDTQYF.